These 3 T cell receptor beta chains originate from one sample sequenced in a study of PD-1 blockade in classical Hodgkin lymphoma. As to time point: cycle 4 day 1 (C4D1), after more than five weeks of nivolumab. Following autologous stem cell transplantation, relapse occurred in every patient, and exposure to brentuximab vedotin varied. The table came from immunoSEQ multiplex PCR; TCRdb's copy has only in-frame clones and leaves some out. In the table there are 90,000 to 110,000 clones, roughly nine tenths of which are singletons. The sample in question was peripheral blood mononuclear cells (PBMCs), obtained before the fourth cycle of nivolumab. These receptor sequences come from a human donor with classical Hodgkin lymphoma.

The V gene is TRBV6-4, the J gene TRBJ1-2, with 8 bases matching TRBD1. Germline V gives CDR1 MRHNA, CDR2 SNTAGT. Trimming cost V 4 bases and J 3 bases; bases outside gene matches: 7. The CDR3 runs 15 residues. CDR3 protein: CASSAYQGADYGYTF. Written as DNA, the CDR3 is TGTGCCAGCAGTGCGTATCAGGGGGCAGACTATGGCTACACCTTC.

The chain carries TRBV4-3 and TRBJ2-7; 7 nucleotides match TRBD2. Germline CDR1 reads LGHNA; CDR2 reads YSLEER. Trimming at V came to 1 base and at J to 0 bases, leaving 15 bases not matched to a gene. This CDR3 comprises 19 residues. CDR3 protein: CASSQAGPSGYPSSYEQYF. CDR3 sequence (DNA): TGCGCCAGCAGCCAAGCGGGTCCTAGCGGATACCCGAGCTCCTACGAGCAGTACTTC.

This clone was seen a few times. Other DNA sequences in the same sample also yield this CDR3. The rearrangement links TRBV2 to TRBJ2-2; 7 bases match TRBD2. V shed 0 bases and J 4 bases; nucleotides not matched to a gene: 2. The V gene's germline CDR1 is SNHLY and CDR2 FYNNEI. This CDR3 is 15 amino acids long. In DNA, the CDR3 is TGTGCCAGCAGTGAAGCGGGAGGGCCCACCGGGGAGCTGTTTTTT. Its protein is CASSEAGGPTGELFF. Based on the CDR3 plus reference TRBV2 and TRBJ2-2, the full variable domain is EPEVTQTPSHQVTQMGQEVILRCVPISNHLYFYWYRQILGQKVEFLVSFYNNEISEKSEIFDDQFSVERPDGSNFTLKIRSTKLEDSAMYFCASSEAGGPTGELFFGEGSRLTVL.